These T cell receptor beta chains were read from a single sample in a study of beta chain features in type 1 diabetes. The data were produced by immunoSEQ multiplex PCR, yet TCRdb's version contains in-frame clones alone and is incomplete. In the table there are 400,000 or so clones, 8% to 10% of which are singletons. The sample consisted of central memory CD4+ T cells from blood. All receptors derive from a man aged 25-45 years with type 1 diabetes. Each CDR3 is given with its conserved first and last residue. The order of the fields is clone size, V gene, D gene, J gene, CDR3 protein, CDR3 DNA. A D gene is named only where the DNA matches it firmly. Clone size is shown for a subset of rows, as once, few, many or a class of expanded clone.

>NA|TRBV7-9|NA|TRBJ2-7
CASSFPSVYEQYF
TGTGCCAGCAGCTTCCCCTCCGTCTACGAGCAGTACTTC
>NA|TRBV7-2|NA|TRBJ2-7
CASSLGGSVSYEQYF
TGTGCCAGCAGCTTAGGTGGGTCAGTTTCCTACGAGCAGTACTTC
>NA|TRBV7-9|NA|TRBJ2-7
CASSLMGTGSYEQYF
TGTGCCAGCAGCTTAATGGGAACGGGCTCCTACGAGCAGTACTTC
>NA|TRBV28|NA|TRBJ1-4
CASRDEGKLFF
TGTGCCAGCAGGGATGAGGGAAAACTGTTTTTT
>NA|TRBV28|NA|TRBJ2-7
CASSLWDRNYEQYF
TGTGCCAGCAGTTTATGGGACAGAAACTACGAGCAGTACTTC
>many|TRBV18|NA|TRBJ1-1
CASSPQGLDTEAFF
TGTGCCAGCTCACCTCAGGGGTTGGACACTGAAGCTTTCTTT
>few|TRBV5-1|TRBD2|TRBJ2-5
CASSILAGVGETQYF
TGCGCCAGCAGCATACTAGCGGGAGTCGGTGAGACCCAGTACTTC
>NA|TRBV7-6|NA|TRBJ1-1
CASSELQGNTEAFF
TGTGCCAGCAGCGAACTACAGGGGAACACTGAAGCTTTCTTT
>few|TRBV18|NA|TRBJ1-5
CASSLRLRDGTEPQHF
TGTGCCAGCTCACTAAGACTCCGGGACGGCACCGAGCCCCAGCATTTT
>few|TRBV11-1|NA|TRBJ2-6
CASSTAGFSSGANVLTF
TGTGCCAGCAGCACCGCTGGGTTCAGCTCTGGGGCCAACGTCCTGACTTTC
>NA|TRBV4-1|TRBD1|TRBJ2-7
CASSPSSTGPYEQYF
TGCGCCAGCAGCCCATCTTCGACAGGGCCCTACGAGCAGTACTTC
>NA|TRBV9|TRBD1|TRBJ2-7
CASSVDRVHEQYF
TGTGCCAGCAGCGTCGACAGGGTCCACGAGCAGTACTTC
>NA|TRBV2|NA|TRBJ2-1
CASGVVTYNEQFF
TGTGCCAGCGGGGTAGTCACCTACAATGAGCAGTTCTTC
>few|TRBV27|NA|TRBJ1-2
CASSLSFSNYGYTF
TGTGCCAGCAGTTTATCCTTCTCTAACTATGGCTACACCTTC
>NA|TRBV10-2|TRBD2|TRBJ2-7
CASSELASGKYEQYF
TGCGCCAGCAGTGAGTTGGCTAGCGGGAAGTACGAGCAGTACTTC
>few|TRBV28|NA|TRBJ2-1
CASGGTGAGGPGSYNEQFF
TGTGCCAGCGGAGGAACAGGAGCCGGAGGGCCAGGGTCCTACAATGAGCAGTTCTTC
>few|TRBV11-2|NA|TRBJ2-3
CASSPLTSETQYF
TGTGCCAGCAGCCCCCTGACTAGTGAGACGCAGTATTTT
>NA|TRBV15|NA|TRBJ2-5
CATSRVPGETQYF
TGTGCCACCAGCAGAGTTCCGGGGGAGACCCAGTACTTC
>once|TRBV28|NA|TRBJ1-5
CASRQGYNQPQHF
TGTGCCAGCAGACAGGGTTACAATCAGCCCCAGCATTTT
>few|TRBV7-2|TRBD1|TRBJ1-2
CASSLSRGTGLGYTF
TGTGCCAGCAGCTTGAGTCGGGGGACAGGGTTAGGCTACACCTTC
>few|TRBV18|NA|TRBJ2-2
CASSPLAQRRNTGELFF
TGTGCCAGCTCACCGCTAGCCCAGAGACGGAACACCGGGGAGCTGTTTTTT
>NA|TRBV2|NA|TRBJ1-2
CASSDALLNDYTF
TGTGCCAGCAGTGACGCCCTTTTAAATGACTACACCTTC
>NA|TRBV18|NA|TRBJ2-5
CASSPPAGSGETQYF
TGTGCCAGCTCACCACCGGCAGGGTCGGGCGAGACCCAGTACTTC
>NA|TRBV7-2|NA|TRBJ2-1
CASSLILEQFF
TGTGCCAGCAGCTTAATATTGGAGCAGTTCTTC
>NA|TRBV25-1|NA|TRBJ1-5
CASTGVDSNQPQHF
TGTGCCAGCACGGGGGTAGACAGCAATCAGCCCCAGCATTTT
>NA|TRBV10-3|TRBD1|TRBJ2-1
CATGATVQGSDEQFF
TGTGCCACTGGTGCGACTGTACAGGGGTCGGATGAGCAGTTCTTC
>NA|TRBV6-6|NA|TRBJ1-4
CASSYRPNEKLFF
TGTGCCAGCAGTTACCGCCCGAATGAAAAACTGTTTTTT
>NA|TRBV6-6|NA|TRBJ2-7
CASSYLDEQYF
TGTGCCAGCAGTTACCTAGATGAGCAGTACTTC
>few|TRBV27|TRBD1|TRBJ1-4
CASSLRFRGTTNEKLFF
TGTGCCAGCAGTTTAAGATTCAGGGGGACGACTAATGAAAAACTGTTTTTT
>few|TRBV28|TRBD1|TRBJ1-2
CASSFGQGYGYTF
TGTGCCAGCAGTTTCGGACAGGGCTATGGCTACACCTTC
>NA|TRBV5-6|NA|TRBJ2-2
CASSFTGINTGELFF
TGTGCCAGCAGCTTCACAGGGATTAACACCGGGGAGCTGTTTTTT
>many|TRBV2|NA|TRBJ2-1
CASSVRSPGNEQFF
TGTGCCAGCAGTGTCCGGTCCCCTGGGAATGAGCAGTTCTTC
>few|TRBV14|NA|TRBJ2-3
CASSQLAGGSTDTQYF
TGTGCCAGCAGCCAACTGGCAGGGGGGTCCACAGATACGCAGTATTTT
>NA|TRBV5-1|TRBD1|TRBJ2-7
CASSWGPGTGAFEQYF
TGCGCCAGCAGCTGGGGCCCCGGGACAGGGGCGTTCGAGCAGTACTTC
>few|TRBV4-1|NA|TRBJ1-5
CASSQVWGFGSNQPQHF
TGCGCCAGCAGCCAAGTTTGGGGGTTTGGTAGCAATCAGCCCCAGCATTTT
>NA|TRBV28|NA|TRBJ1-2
CASRTSYGYTF
TGTGCCAGCAGGACGAGTTATGGCTACACCTTC
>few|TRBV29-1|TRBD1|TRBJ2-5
CSVEDQGYVSGGVETQYF
TGCAGCGTTGAAGATCAAGGTTATGTGTCAGGGGGCGTGGAGACCCAGTACTTC
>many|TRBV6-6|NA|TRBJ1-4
CASASPPWANEKLFF
TGTGCCAGCGCGTCCCCGCCGTGGGCTAATGAAAAACTGTTTTTT
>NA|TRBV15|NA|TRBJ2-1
CATSRDSRALSGDEQFF
TGTGCCACCAGCAGAGACTCAAGGGCCCTATCGGGCGATGAGCAGTTCTTC
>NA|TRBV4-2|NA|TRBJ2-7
CASSQAGTGGYEQYF
TGTGCCAGCAGCCAAGCCGGAACAGGAGGGTACGAGCAGTACTTC
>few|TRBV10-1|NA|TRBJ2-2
CASMSSGGGELFF
TGCGCCAGCATGAGTAGCGGCGGCGGGGAGCTGTTTTTT
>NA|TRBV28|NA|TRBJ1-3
CASRGGAYGNTIYF
TGTGCCAGCAGAGGGGGGGCGTACGGAAACACCATATATTTT
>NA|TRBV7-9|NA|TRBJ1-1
CASSFTTEAFF
TGTGCCAGCAGCTTTACTACTGAAGCTTTCTTT
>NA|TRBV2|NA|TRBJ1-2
CASSERPPGGGVNYGYTF
TGTGCCAGCAGTGAGCGCCCCCCAGGTGGGGGCGTTAACTATGGCTACACCTTC
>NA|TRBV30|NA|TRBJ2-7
CAWSSKFYEQYF
TGTGCCTGGAGTTCCAAGTTCTACGAGCAGTACTTC
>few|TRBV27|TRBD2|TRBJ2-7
CASGALAGVSEQYF
TGTGCCAGTGGTGCATTAGCGGGAGTAAGCGAGCAGTACTTC
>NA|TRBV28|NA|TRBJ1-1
CASRPDRNTEAFF
TGTGCCAGCAGGCCAGACAGGAACACTGAAGCTTTCTTT
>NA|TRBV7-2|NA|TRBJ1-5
CASSRTWGSNQPQHF
TGTGCCAGCAGCCGAACTTGGGGGAGCAATCAGCCCCAGCATTTT
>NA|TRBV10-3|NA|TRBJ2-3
CAISDSTSTDTQYF
TGTGCCATCAGCGACTCGACGAGCACAGATACGCAGTATTTT
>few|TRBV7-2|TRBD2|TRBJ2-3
CASSGWTSGGVSGTQYF
TGTGCCAGCAGCGGGTGGACTAGCGGAGGGGTGTCTGGTACGCAGTATTTT